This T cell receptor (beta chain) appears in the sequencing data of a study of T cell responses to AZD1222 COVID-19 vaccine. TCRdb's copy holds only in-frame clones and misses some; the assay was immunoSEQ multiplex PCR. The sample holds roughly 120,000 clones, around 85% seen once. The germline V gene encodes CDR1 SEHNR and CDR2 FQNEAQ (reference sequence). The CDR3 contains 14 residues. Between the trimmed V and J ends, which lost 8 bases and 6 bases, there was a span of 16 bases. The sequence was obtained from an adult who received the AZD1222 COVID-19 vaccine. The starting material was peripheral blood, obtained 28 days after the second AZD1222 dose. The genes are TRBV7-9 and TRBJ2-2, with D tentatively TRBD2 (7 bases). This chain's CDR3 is CASRTGGPSGELFF. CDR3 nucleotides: TGTGCCAGCCGCACCGGGGGGCCCTCCGGGGAGCTGTTTTTT.